This is a list of T cell receptor beta chains from one sample in a study of blood T cell repertoires in COVID-19. Here immunoSEQ multiplex PCR was the method, and the copy in TCRdb shows in-frame clones only, minus some. The repertoire holds approximately 91,000 clones, with more than 70% as singletons. Sequenced sample: peripheral blood. Receptor source: a man in his 70s with acute or convalescent COVID-19. The CDR3 runs from the conserved cysteine through the conserved F or W. A D gene is named only where the DNA matches it firmly. For some rows the clone size is stated as once, few or many, or as a class when expanded; others skip it.

clone_size: NA; j_call: TRBJ1-1; v_call: TRBV11-3; d_call: TRBD1; cdr3_nt: TGTGCCAGCAGTCCGGGACAGGGCACTGAAGCTTTCTTT; cdr3_aa: CASSPGQGTEAFF
clone_size: NA; j_call: TRBJ1-2; v_call: TRBV10-3; d_call: TRBD1; cdr3_nt: TGTGCCATCAGTGACGGGGACAGGGGGCTGGATGGCTACACCTTC; cdr3_aa: CAISDGDRGLDGYTF
clone_size: NA; j_call: TRBJ2-3; v_call: TRBV28; d_call: NA; cdr3_nt: TGTGCCAGCAGCCCAGGACTCCCAACAGATACGCAGTATTTT; cdr3_aa: CASSPGLPTDTQYF
clone_size: NA; j_call: TRBJ2-1; v_call: TRBV7-2; d_call: NA; cdr3_nt: TGTGCCAGCAGCTTAGCGGGGAGCTCCTACAATGAGCAGTTCTTC; cdr3_aa: CASSLAGSSYNEQFF
clone_size: NA; j_call: TRBJ2-1; v_call: TRBV11-2; d_call: TRBD1; cdr3_nt: TGTGCCAGCAGGGAGGACAGGGACGGTGAGCAGTTCTTC; cdr3_aa: CASREDRDGEQFF
clone_size: NA; j_call: TRBJ2-7; v_call: TRBV5-5; d_call: TRBD2; cdr3_nt: TGTGCCAGCAGCTTGTATGTTCCGCTAGCGGTACGATACGAGCAGTACTTC; cdr3_aa: CASSLYVPLAVRYEQYF
clone_size: few; j_call: TRBJ1-5; v_call: TRBV19; d_call: NA; cdr3_nt: TGTGCCAGTAGTATCGGTCTCCAGCCCCAGCATTTT; cdr3_aa: CASSIGLQPQHF
clone_size: NA; j_call: TRBJ1-3; v_call: TRBV9; d_call: TRBD1; cdr3_nt: TGTGCCAGCAGCTCACAGGGGGGCGGAAACACCATATATTTT; cdr3_aa: CASSSQGGGNTIYF
clone_size: NA; j_call: TRBJ1-2; v_call: TRBV5-4; d_call: TRBD1; cdr3_nt: TGTGCCAGCAGCCGGACAGGGACGATCTATGGCTACACCTTC; cdr3_aa: CASSRTGTIYGYTF
clone_size: NA; j_call: TRBJ2-6; v_call: TRBV7-9; d_call: NA; cdr3_nt: TGTGCCAGCAGCTTATCGGTCCCTGGGGCCAACGTCCTGACTTTC; cdr3_aa: CASSLSVPGANVLTF
clone_size: once; j_call: TRBJ2-5; v_call: TRBV9; d_call: TRBD2; cdr3_nt: TGTGCCAGCAGCCCAAGGCCGGGACTAGCGATCGAGTACCAAGAGACCCAGTACTTC; cdr3_aa: CASSPRPGLAIEYQETQYF
clone_size: NA; j_call: TRBJ2-1; v_call: TRBV6-2/TRBV6-3; d_call: TRBD2; cdr3_nt: TGTGCCAGCAGTCCGCCGGGACTAGCGGGATTTGAGCAGTTCTTC; cdr3_aa: CASSPPGLAGFEQFF
clone_size: NA; j_call: TRBJ2-5; v_call: TRBV24-1; d_call: TRBD2; cdr3_nt: TGTGCCACCAGTAGCGGGAGGGTTGGGGAGACCCAGTACTTC; cdr3_aa: CATSSGRVGETQYF
clone_size: few; j_call: TRBJ2-7; v_call: TRBV29-1; d_call: TRBD2; cdr3_nt: TGCAGCGTTGAAGAACCAGGGAGGGATTACGAGCAGTACTTC; cdr3_aa: CSVEEPGRDYEQYF
clone_size: NA; j_call: TRBJ2-5; v_call: TRBV30; d_call: NA; cdr3_nt: TGTGCCTGGAGTGTACGGACGGGGGTTGTGGAGACCCAGTACTTC; cdr3_aa: CAWSVRTGVVETQYF
clone_size: few; j_call: TRBJ2-1; v_call: TRBV11-2; d_call: NA; cdr3_nt: TGTGCCAGCAGCTTAGAACCACAGGGAAACAATGAGCAGTTCTTC; cdr3_aa: CASSLEPQGNNEQFF
clone_size: NA; j_call: TRBJ2-7; v_call: TRBV5-1; d_call: NA; cdr3_nt: TGCGCCAGTCAGTCAGGGCAGACCTCCTACGAGCAGTACTTC; cdr3_aa: CASQSGQTSYEQYF
clone_size: NA; j_call: TRBJ2-1; v_call: TRBV6-5; d_call: TRBD2; cdr3_nt: TGTGCCAGCAGTTTCCATAGCGGGAGGAGGAACAATGAGCAGTTCTTC; cdr3_aa: CASSFHSGRRNNEQFF
clone_size: NA; j_call: TRBJ2-7; v_call: TRBV30; d_call: NA; cdr3_nt: TGTGCCTGGAGTCGCGCCTACGAGCAGTACTTC; cdr3_aa: CAWSRAYEQYF
clone_size: NA; j_call: TRBJ2-5; v_call: TRBV5-6; d_call: TRBD2; cdr3_nt: TGTGCCAGCAGGAGACGGACTAGCGGGAGTGTAGAGACCCAGTACTTC; cdr3_aa: CASRRRTSGSVETQYF
clone_size: NA; j_call: TRBJ2-7; v_call: TRBV18; d_call: NA; cdr3_nt: TGTGCCAGCTCACCACCGGGGCTATACGAGCAGTACTTC; cdr3_aa: CASSPPGLYEQYF
clone_size: NA; j_call: TRBJ2-1; v_call: TRBV6-1; d_call: NA; cdr3_nt: TGTGCCAGCAGTGAACAGGGCCGGACCTACAATGAGCAGTTCTTC; cdr3_aa: CASSEQGRTYNEQFF
clone_size: NA; j_call: TRBJ1-3; v_call: TRBV28; d_call: NA; cdr3_nt: TGTGCCAGCAGCACCTACTCTGGAAACACCATATATTTT; cdr3_aa: CASSTYSGNTIYF
clone_size: NA; j_call: TRBJ1-1; v_call: TRBV5-4; d_call: NA; cdr3_nt: TGTGCCAGCAGCCCCCGAGTAGGGGAGAACACTGAAGCTTTCTTT; cdr3_aa: CASSPRVGENTEAFF
clone_size: once; j_call: TRBJ1-1; v_call: TRBV9; d_call: NA; cdr3_nt: TGTGCCAGCAGTGCTACAGCTTACATGAACACTGAAGCTTTCTTT; cdr3_aa: CASSATAYMNTEAFF
clone_size: NA; j_call: TRBJ1-2; v_call: TRBV29-1; d_call: TRBD1; cdr3_nt: TGCAGCATTGCATTGCCGGGACAGGGCCTCTATGGCTACACCTTC; cdr3_aa: CSIALPGQGLYGYTF
clone_size: NA; j_call: TRBJ2-5; v_call: TRBV14; d_call: NA; cdr3_nt: TGTGCCAGCAGCCCAATAAATTTCCCGGAGTCAGAGACCCAGTACTTC; cdr3_aa: CASSPINFPESETQYF
clone_size: NA; j_call: TRBJ2-2; v_call: TRBV4-2; d_call: NA; cdr3_nt: TGTGCCAGCAGCCCGGGACTCCCGAACACCGGGGAGCTGTTTTTT; cdr3_aa: CASSPGLPNTGELFF
clone_size: few; j_call: TRBJ1-6; v_call: TRBV7-2; d_call: TRBD1; cdr3_nt: TGTGCCAGCAGCGGGACAGGAAATTCACCCCTCCACTTT; cdr3_aa: CASSGTGNSPLHF
clone_size: many; j_call: TRBJ2-2; v_call: TRBV28; d_call: TRBD2; cdr3_nt: TGTGCCAGCAGTCTATTCGAACTAGCGGGAGGGCCCGGGGAGCTGTTTTTT; cdr3_aa: CASSLFELAGGPGELFF
clone_size: few; j_call: TRBJ1-1; v_call: TRBV25-1; d_call: NA; cdr3_nt: TGTGCCAGCAGTGAAGGTAGGAACACTGAAGCTTTCTTT; cdr3_aa: CASSEGRNTEAFF
clone_size: NA; j_call: TRBJ2-1; v_call: TRBV5-4; d_call: TRBD1; cdr3_nt: TGTGCCAGCAGCCCGGGAACAGGGGCCAGATACAATGAGCAGTTCTTC; cdr3_aa: CASSPGTGARYNEQFF
clone_size: NA; j_call: TRBJ2-1; v_call: TRBV11-1; d_call: TRBD2; cdr3_nt: TGTGCCAGCAGCTTAACTAGCGGGTACAATGAGCAGTTCTTC; cdr3_aa: CASSLTSGYNEQFF
clone_size: NA; j_call: TRBJ2-1; v_call: TRBV5-6; d_call: TRBD2; cdr3_nt: TGTGCCAGCAGCCGGAGGCTTAGCGGGAGCTACAATGAGCAGTTCTTC; cdr3_aa: CASSRRLSGSYNEQFF
clone_size: NA; j_call: TRBJ2-3; v_call: TRBV11-1; d_call: NA; cdr3_nt: TGTGCCAGCAGCCCCCAGTCCTTCACAGATACGCAGTATTTT; cdr3_aa: CASSPQSFTDTQYF
clone_size: NA; j_call: TRBJ1-1; v_call: TRBV15; d_call: TRBD1; cdr3_nt: TGTGCCACCAGCAGAGCAGGGGGACGATGGGCTTTCTTT; cdr3_aa: CATSRAGGRWAFF
clone_size: once; j_call: TRBJ1-1; v_call: TRBV3-1/TRBV3-2; d_call: TRBD1; cdr3_nt: TGTGCCAGCAGCCAAGTGTCCTTGGGGACAGGGTTGGAAGTAGGGGCCGGAGGCACTGAAGCTTTCTTT; cdr3_aa: CASSQVSLGTGLEVGAGGTEAFF
clone_size: NA; j_call: TRBJ2-4; v_call: TRBV5-1; d_call: TRBD2; cdr3_nt: TGCGCCAGCAGCTTGGGGGAGGGGACTAGCGGGAGAGGGGCCAAAAACATTCAGTACTTC; cdr3_aa: CASSLGEGTSGRGAKNIQYF
clone_size: NA; j_call: TRBJ1-5; v_call: TRBV30; d_call: TRBD1; cdr3_nt: TGTGCCTGGAGTGCCACAGGGGATCGCCAGCATTTT; cdr3_aa: CAWSATGDRQHF
clone_size: NA; j_call: TRBJ2-6; v_call: TRBV4-2; d_call: NA; cdr3_nt: TGTGCCAGCAGCCAGTACAACAGGGTAGGCTCTGGGGCCAACGTCCTGACTTTC; cdr3_aa: CASSQYNRVGSGANVLTF
clone_size: NA; j_call: TRBJ2-2; v_call: TRBV24-1; d_call: TRBD1; cdr3_nt: TGTGCCACCAGTGATTTGAGAGGGACAGGACCGAACACCGGGGAGCTGTTTTTT; cdr3_aa: CATSDLRGTGPNTGELFF